A single sample gave rise to the 32 T cell receptor beta chains below, sequenced in a study of spatial heterogeneity in lung cancer (dated by TCRdb to between 2018 and 2021). What the study reported, not specific to this receptor: A correlation was observed between the number of expanded intratumoral alpha and beta TCRs and the tumor nonsynonymous mutation count.

The antigens these receptors bind are not known. Library generation was performed with 5' RACE. These reads were obtained on a NextSeq 500. TCRdb ran its own pipeline on the public reads, namely fastp trimming at Q25 and MiXCR clone calling, and kept in-frame beta chains. Every distinct CDR3 protein forms one entry, paired with its most common genes and DNA. For this sample there are about 2,000 distinct CDR3 sequences; just under 9% appear just once. Together, the top ten hold around 11% of the sample. The time point label corresponds to: sample taken at primary tumor resection. The specimen comprised lung tumor tissue, sampled at surgery. The receptor set was obtained from a female donor with early-stage non-small cell lung cancer.

This CDR3 is CASSFRGEVARTF. The DNA for the CDR3 is TGTGCCAGCAGTTTTAGGGGGGAGGTAGCTCGCACCTTC. The chain carries TRBV12-3 or TRBV12-4 and TRBJ1-2, with D perhaps matching TRBD1 (6 bases). V was shortened by 3 bases and J by 13 bases, with 18 bases between the two germline ends. CDR3 length equals 13 residues.

This clonotype is labeled medium-sized. This chain links TRBV27 with TRBJ2-5; 8 bases agree with TRBD1. This CDR3 has 15 amino acids. V lost 2 bases and J lost 2; bases outside the gene matches: 4. CDR1 is MNHEY and CDR2 is SMNVEV in the germline V gene (reference sequence). The CDR3 is CASSLGQGYQETQYF. CDR3 sequence (DNA): TGTGCCAGCAGTTTAGGACAGGGCTATCAAGAGACCCAGTACTTC.

In its sample, this clonotype is large. V and J are TRBV7-2 and TRBJ1-5; TRBD1 matches at 7 bases. The ends lost 5 bases at V and 2 bases at J; junction bases unmatched: 3. The germline V gene encodes CDR1 SGHTA and CDR2 FQGNSA. CDR3 length: 14 residues. As DNA, the CDR3 is TGTGCCAGCAGCGCTGGACAGGGCAATCAGCCCCAGCATTTT. Its translation is CASSAGQGNQPQHF.

By share, this clonotype ranks as medium-sized. This CDR3 is CASSPTSGSENEQFF. The CDR3 coding sequence is TGTGCCAGCAGCCCAACTAGCGGGAGTGAAAATGAGCAGTTCTTC. The chain has TRBV11-1 and TRBJ2-1; TRBD2 matches at 11 bases. Germline-derived CDR1 and CDR2 are SGHAT and FQDESV (reference sequence). The CDR3 runs to 15 residues. V was clipped by 5 bases and J by 7 bases; unmatched bases: 7.

By sample fraction, this clonotype is medium-sized. CDR3 in DNA: TGTGCCAGCATTAACGACAGGGCTTCACCCCTCCACTTT. Translation: CASINDRASPLHF. V and J are TRBV6-2 or TRBV6-3 and TRBJ1-6; the match to TRBD1 covers 7 bases. J was trimmed by 9 bases and V by 7 bases; bases with no gene match: 6. The CDR3 is 13 amino acids. CDR1 and CDR2 (germline): MNHEY, SVGEGT.

By sample share, this clonotype is medium-sized (0.01 to 0.1%). This chain uses TRBV20-1 with TRBJ2-4; D unresolved. Germline V gene data show CDR1 as DFQATT and CDR2 as SNEGSKA (reference sequence). CDR3 length: 11 residues. V was trimmed by 6 bases and J by 7 bases, leaving 10 bases between them. This CDR3 is CSAKGGNIQYF. DNA for the CDR3: TGCAGTGCCAAAGGCGGTAACATTCAGTACTTC.

By sample fraction, this clonotype is medium-sized. CDR3 sequence reads: CSARDSSGATYEQYF. CDR3 sequence (DNA): TGCAGTGCTAGAGATTCTAGCGGGGCAACCTACGAGCAGTACTTC. The chain couples TRBV20-1 to TRBJ2-7, with 9 bases fitting TRBD2. This CDR3 contains 15 residues. Germline trimming cut 0 bases from V and 2 bases from J; bases unmatched to any gene: 5. Germline values: CDR1 DFQATT, CDR2 SNEGSKA (reference sequence).

This clonotype has a handful of counts. The rearrangement joins TRBV7-8 to TRBJ1-1; D not resolved. The CDR3 runs to 15 residues. Germline V gene lookup returns CDR1 SGHVS and CDR2 FQNEAQ. Trimming took off 4 bases at V and 0 bases at J, with 12 bases between the two ends. CDR3 region: CASSYLGGMNTEAFF. The CDR3 bases are TGTGCCAGCAGCTACCTAGGAGGCATGAACACTGAAGCTTTCTTT.

Sample share makes this clonotype large (0.1 to 1%). This rearrangement joins TRBV7-8 to TRBJ2-7, with TRBD2 matching over 9 bases. CDR1 and CDR2 (germline): SGHVS, FQNEAQ. The CDR3 length is 14 residues. With 5 bases clipped from V and 3 bases from J, the junction kept 5 bases outside the gene matches. CDR3 loop: CASSPGTSLYEQYF. The CDR3 DNA sequence: TGTGCCAGCAGCCCCGGGACTAGCCTCTACGAGCAGTACTTC.

This clonotype ranks as medium-sized (0.01 to 0.1%). The V and J genes are TRBV4-3 and TRBJ2-7; possibly TRBD2 for D (6 bases). V shed 1 base and J shed 2 bases, with 18 bases lying between them. There are 17 residues in the CDR3. Per the germline V gene, CDR1 is LGHNA and CDR2 is YSLEER. The chain's CDR3 is CASSQAVQSGPTYEQYF. CDR3 in DNA: TGCGCCAGCAGCCAAGCGGTCCAGAGCGGGCCGACCTACGAGCAGTACTTC.

This clonotype is medium-sized by share. The chain recombines TRBV18 with TRBJ2-3, with TRBD2 identical over 7 bases. The germline V gene has CDR1 KGHSH and CDR2 LQKENI. This CDR3 is built from 15 residues. Trimming took 5 bases from V and 2 from J; bases not matched to a gene: 7. CDR3 loop: CASSSPSGATDTQYF. Written as DNA, the CDR3 is TGTGCCAGCTCATCCCCCAGCGGGGCCACAGATACGCAGTATTTT.

This clonotype is medium-sized in the sample. The chain carries TRBV7-2 and TRBJ2-5; maybe TRBD2 (6 bases). The CDR3 is 14 amino acids. V dropped 5 bases and J dropped 5 bases, with 15 bases sitting between them. CDR1 and CDR2 from the germline V gene are SGHTA and FQGNSA. The CDR3 is CASSPRAGRETQYF. Here the CDR3 DNA reads TGTGCCAGCAGCCCTCGAGCGGGCCGGGAGACCCAGTACTTC.

Concerning this clonotype: A read error may explain this, as a much larger clone is one base away. The chain recombines TRBV18 with TRBJ2-7, with 7 bases identical to TRBD1. Germline loops: CDR1 KGHSH, CDR2 LQKENI. The CDR3 is made up of 14 amino acids. The V and J ends lost 3 bases and 3 bases, in that order; junction bases with no gene match: 5. This CDR3 is CASSPGTVGYEQYF. DNA of the CDR3: TGTGCCAGCTCACCCGGGACAGTGGGCTACGAGCAGTACTTC.

This clonotype ranks as medium-sized. J is TRBJ1-4 and V is TRBV7-2; D not certain. This CDR3 has 13 amino acids. V dropped 6 bases and J dropped 7 bases, with 12 bases sitting between them. The germline CDR1 and CDR2 sequences are SGHTA and FQGNSA. The CDR3 nucleotides are TGTGCCAGCAGTTACCGCGAAGGTGAAAAACTGTTTTTT. Residues: CASSYREGEKLFF.

This clonotype is termed medium-sized. J is TRBJ2-1 and V is TRBV7-9; D assignment may be TRBD1 or TRBD2 (6 bases each). Trimming took 2 bases from V and 8 from J, leaving 19 bases between them. Germline CDR1 is SEHNR and CDR2 is FQNEAQ (reference sequence). The CDR3 has 16 amino acids. CDR3 bases: TGTGCCAGCAGCTTACAGACGGGGGCCCTTACCGATGAGCAGTTCTTC. Translation gives CASSLQTGALTDEQFF.

In this sample, this clonotype is medium-sized (0.01 to 0.1%). The V gene is TRBV10-3, the J gene TRBJ1-1; D might be TRBD1 (5 bases). The CDR3 has 14 amino acids. Trimming stripped 7 bases from V and 4 bases from J, with 16 bases between. Germline CDR1 reads ENHRY; CDR2 reads SYGVKD. The CDR3 is CAINYGLGATEAFF. The CDR3 DNA follows: TGTGCCATCAACTATGGGCTCGGGGCCACTGAAGCTTTCTTT.

By proportion, this clonotype is medium-sized (0.01 to 0.1%). The CDR3 bases are TGTGCCAGCAGCCAAGATCTGGGGCAATGGGCTGAAGCTTTCTTT. Translation gives CASSQDLGQWAEAFF. The gene calls are TRBV3-1 and TRBJ1-1; D is possibly TRBD1 (5 bases). The CDR3 extends over 15 amino acids. Trimming took 0 bases from V and 6 from J, leaving 14 bases between them. CDR1 LGHDT and CDR2 YNNKEL come from the germline V gene (reference sequence).

Sample share makes this clonotype medium-sized. The genes are TRBV6-5 and TRBJ1-6, with a weak D call TRBD1 (6 bases). The CDR3 is 14 amino acids. V was cut by 6 bases and J by 9 bases, with 15 bases left in between. Germline values: CDR1 MNHEY, CDR2 SVGAGI. In DNA, the CDR3 is TGTGCCAGCAGCAGCGAGGGGGGCGGTTCACCCCTCCACTTT. It codes for CASSSEGGGSPLHF.

In this sample, this clonotype is medium-sized. The chain employs TRBV6-2 or TRBV6-3 and TRBJ1-1; D unresolved. Germline values: CDR1 MNHEY, CDR2 SVGEGT. The CDR3 contains 14 residues. With 2 bases removed from V and 1 base from J, the gap between germline ends came to 8 bases. The CDR3 nucleotides read TGTGCCAGCAGTTACCAGGCAGAGAACACTGAAGCTTTCTTT. Amino acids: CASSYQAENTEAFF.

This clonotype is medium-sized. The genes are TRBV19 and TRBJ1-2; D is unclear. The V and J ends lost 4 bases and 7 bases respectively, with 7 bases between them. This CDR3 has 11 amino acids. The germline V gene encodes CDR1 LNHDA and CDR2 SQIVND (reference sequence). DNA of the CDR3: TGTGCCAGTAGTACACCCCTTGGCTACACCTTC. This codes for CASSTPLGYTF.

This chain connects TRBV6-5 to TRBJ2-3; D unresolved. The ends were cut back, 3 bases at V and 0 bases at J, with 7 bases in the middle. Germline V gene data show CDR1 as MNHEY and CDR2 as SVGAGI. CDR3 length: 14 amino acids. The DNA of the CDR3 is TGTGCCAGCAGTTATCAGGCCAGCACAGATACGCAGTATTTT. This translates into CASSYQASTDTQYF.

In this sample, this clonotype is large. The chain couples TRBV4-1 to TRBJ2-3; the D is unclear. The V gene lost 3 bases and the J gene lost 7 bases, with 11 bases spanning the gap. This CDR3 has 13 residues. Germline loops: CDR1 MGHRA, CDR2 YSYEKL. As DNA, the CDR3 is TGCGCCAGCAGCCACCCCAGCCGTTATACGCAGTATTTT. It codes for CASSHPSRYTQYF.

This clonotype rates as medium-sized. The V gene is TRBV7-9, the J gene TRBJ2-1, with 10 bases fitting TRBD2. V lost 4 bases, J lost 2 bases, and 8 bases stayed unmatched. This CDR3 region has 17 residues. CDR1 is SEHNR, CDR2 FQNEAQ, per germline (reference sequence). The DNA for the CDR3 is TGTGCCAGCAGCTCCCGCGGTAGCGGGGGGACCTACAATGAGCAGTTCTTC. As protein: CASSSRGSGGTYNEQFF.

By share of the sample, this clonotype is medium-sized. The V gene is TRBV6-5, the J gene TRBJ2-1, with 10 bases identical to TRBD2. V lost 2 bases to trimming and J lost 7 bases; unmatched junction nucleotides: 2. The CDR3 is 14 residues long. Germline V lookup: CDR1 MNHEY, CDR2 SVGAGI. CDR3 region: CASSYELAGNEQFF. For the CDR3, the DNA is TGTGCCAGCAGTTACGAACTAGCGGGGAATGAGCAGTTCTTC.

This clonotype counts as medium-sized (0.01 to 0.1%). J is TRBJ2-2 and V is TRBV30; D is perhaps TRBD2 (7 bases). Trimming shortened V by 2 bases and J by 5 bases, and 18 bases separated the two germline ends. This CDR3 contains 16 residues. The germline CDR1 and CDR2 sequences are GTSNPN and SVGIG (reference sequence). This CDR3 reads CAWSTSGTSGTGELFF. The CDR3 DNA reads TGTGCCTGGAGTACGAGCGGGACATCGGGTACCGGGGAGCTGTTTTTT.

This clonotype ranks as medium-sized. The genes are TRBV9 and TRBJ1-6; no firm D call. The V gene's germline CDR1 is SGDLS and CDR2 YYNGEE. The CDR3 spans 15 residues. Trimming shortened V by 2 bases and J by 7 bases, and 13 bases separated the two germline ends. The CDR3 region has the DNA TGTGCCAGCAGCGTTCGGGCTGCCTCCAATTCACCCCTCCACTTT. Its translation: CASSVRAASNSPLHF.

This clonotype is labeled medium-sized (0.01 to 0.1%). In DNA form, the CDR3 reads TGCGCCAGCAGCTTTAAACAGTCCACCGGGGAGCTGTTTTTT. Translating it yields CASSFKQSTGELFF. The chain uses TRBV5-1 and TRBJ2-2; no definite D call. CDR1 and CDR2 (germline): SGHRS, YFSETQ. V was pared by 2 bases and J by 4 bases, with 9 bases between. This CDR3 has 14 residues.

This clonotype is labeled medium-sized. The genes are TRBV28 and TRBJ2-7; 9 bases align to TRBD1. The germline gives CDR1 MDHEN, CDR2 SYDVKM. CDR3 size: 15 residues. The J segment lost 2 bases and the V segment lost 4 bases, leaving 6 bases of the junction unmatched. The CDR3 region is CASSSPGQGAYEQYF. The CDR3 DNA reads TGTGCCAGCAGTTCACCGGGACAGGGAGCCTACGAGCAGTACTTC.

As to this clonotype: It is likely a read error, because the conserved phenylalanine at the end of the CDR3 is missing. The chain's CDR3 is CASSSVGANTEAFI. CDR3 bases: TGTGCCAGCAGTTCAGTCGGTGCGAACACTGAAGCTTTCATT. The chain links TRBV6-2 or TRBV6-3 to TRBJ1-1; D remains unclear. The CDR3 has 14 residues. Germline CDR1 MNHEY, CDR2 SVGEGT. The V end was cut by 4 bases, the J end by 1 base, with 10 bases between.

By share, this clonotype counts as medium-sized. This chain links TRBV5-1 with TRBJ2-6; 13 bases align to TRBD2. This CDR3 contains 19 residues. CDR1 and CDR2 from the germline V gene are SGHRS and YFSETQ. Trimming cost V 5 bases and J 0 bases; bases outside gene matches: 8. The CDR3 reads CASRRTSGGPSSGANVLTF. As DNA, the CDR3 is TGCGCCAGCAGACGGACTAGCGGGGGTCCTAGCTCTGGGGCCAACGTCCTGACTTTC.

V is TRBV9 and J is TRBJ2-5; D is possibly TRBD1 (6 bases). V was pared by 3 bases and J by 5 bases, with 14 bases between. Germline assignment: CDR1 SGDLS and CDR2 YYNGEE. The length of the CDR3 is 14 residues. CDR3 bases: TGTGCCAGCAGCGCCGAGGACAGATACGAGACCCAGTACTTC. Translating it yields CASSAEDRYETQYF.

This clonotype is labeled as medium-sized (0.01 to 0.1%). This sequence joins TRBV6-2 or TRBV6-3 and TRBJ2-7; the D is unclear. This CDR3 spans 12 amino acids. V shed 4 bases and J shed 5 bases, with 9 bases lying between them. Per the germline V gene, CDR1 is MNHEY and CDR2 is SVGEGT. The CDR3 DNA sequence: TGTGCCAGCAGTTTCAAATCCCACGAGCAGTACTTC. This codes for CASSFKSHEQYF.